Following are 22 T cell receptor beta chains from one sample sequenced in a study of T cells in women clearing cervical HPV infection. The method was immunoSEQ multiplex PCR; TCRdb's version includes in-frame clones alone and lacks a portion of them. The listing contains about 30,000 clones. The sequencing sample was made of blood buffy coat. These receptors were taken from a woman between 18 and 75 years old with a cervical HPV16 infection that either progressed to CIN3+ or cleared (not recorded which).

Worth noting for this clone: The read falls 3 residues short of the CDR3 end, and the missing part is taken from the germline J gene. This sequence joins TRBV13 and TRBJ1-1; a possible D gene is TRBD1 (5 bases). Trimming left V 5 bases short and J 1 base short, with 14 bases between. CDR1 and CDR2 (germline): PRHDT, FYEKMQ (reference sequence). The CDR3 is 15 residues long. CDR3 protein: CASSLGRGTNTEAFF. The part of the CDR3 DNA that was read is TGTGCCAGCAGCCTTGGACGGGGGACGAACACTGAA.

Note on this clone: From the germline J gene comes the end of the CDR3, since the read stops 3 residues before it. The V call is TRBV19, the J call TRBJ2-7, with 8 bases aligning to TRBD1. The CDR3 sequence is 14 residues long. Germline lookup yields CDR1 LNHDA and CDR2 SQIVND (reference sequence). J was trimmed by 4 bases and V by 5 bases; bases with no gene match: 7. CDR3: CASSFGGQAYEQYF. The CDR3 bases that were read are TGTGCCAGTAGTTTCGGGGGACAGGCATACGAG.

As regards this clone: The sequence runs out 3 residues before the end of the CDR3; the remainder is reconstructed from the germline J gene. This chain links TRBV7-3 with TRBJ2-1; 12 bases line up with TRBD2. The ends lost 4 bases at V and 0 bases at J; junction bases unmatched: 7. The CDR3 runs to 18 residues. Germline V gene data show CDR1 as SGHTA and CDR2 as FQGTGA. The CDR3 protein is CASSSGTSGSPSYNEQFF. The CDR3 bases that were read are TGTGCCAGCAGCTCCGGGACTAGCGGGTCCCCCTCCTACAATGAG.

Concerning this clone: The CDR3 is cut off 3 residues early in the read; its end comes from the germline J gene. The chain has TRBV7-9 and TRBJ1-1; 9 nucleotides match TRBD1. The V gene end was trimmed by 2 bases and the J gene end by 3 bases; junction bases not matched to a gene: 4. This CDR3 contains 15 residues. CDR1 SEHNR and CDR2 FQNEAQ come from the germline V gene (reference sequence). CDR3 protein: CASSLRTGAYTEAFF. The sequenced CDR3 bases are TGTGCCAGCAGCTTAAGGACAGGGGCGTACACTGAA.

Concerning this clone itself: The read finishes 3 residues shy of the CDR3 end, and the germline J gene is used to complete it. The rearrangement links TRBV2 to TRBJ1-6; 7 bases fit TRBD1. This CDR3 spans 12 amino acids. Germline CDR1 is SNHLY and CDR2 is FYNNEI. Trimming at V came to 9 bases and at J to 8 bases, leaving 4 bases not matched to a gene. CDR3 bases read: TGTGCCAGTCGAACAGGGGATTCACCC. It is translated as CASRTGDSP. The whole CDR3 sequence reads CASRTGDSPLHF.

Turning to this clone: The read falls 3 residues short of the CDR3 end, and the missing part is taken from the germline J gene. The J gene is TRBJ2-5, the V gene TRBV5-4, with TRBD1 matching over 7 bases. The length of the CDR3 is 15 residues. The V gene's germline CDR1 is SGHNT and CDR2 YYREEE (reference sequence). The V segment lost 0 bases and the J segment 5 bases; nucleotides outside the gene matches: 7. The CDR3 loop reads CASSLGQGVGETQYF. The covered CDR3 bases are TGTGCCAGCAGCTTGGGGCAGGGGGTGGGCGAGACC.

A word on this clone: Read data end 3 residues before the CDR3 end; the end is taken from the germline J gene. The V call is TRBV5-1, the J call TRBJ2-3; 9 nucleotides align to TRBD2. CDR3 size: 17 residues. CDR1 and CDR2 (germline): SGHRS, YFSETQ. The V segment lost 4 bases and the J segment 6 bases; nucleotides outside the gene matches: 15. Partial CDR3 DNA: TGCGCCAGCAGCGCCGGCTGGAGCGGGGGGTCCCGTGATACG. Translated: CASSAGWSGGSRDT. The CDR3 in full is CASSAGWSGGSRDTQYF.

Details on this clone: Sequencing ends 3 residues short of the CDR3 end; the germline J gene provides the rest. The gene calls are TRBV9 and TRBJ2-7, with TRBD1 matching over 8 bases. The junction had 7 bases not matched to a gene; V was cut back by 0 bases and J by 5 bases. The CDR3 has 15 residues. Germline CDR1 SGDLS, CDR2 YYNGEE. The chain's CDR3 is CASSVGRTGTHEQYF. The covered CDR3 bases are TGTGCCAGCAGCGTAGGCAGGACAGGGACCCACGAG.

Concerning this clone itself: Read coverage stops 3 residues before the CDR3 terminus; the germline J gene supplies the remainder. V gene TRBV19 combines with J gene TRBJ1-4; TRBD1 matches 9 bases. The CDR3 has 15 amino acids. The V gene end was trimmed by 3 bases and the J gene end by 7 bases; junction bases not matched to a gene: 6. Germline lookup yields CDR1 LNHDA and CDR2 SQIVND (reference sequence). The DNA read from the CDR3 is TGTGCCAGTAGTATTATGGACAGGGGTTCTGAAAAA. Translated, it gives CASSIMDRGSEK. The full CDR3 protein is CASSIMDRGSEKLFF.

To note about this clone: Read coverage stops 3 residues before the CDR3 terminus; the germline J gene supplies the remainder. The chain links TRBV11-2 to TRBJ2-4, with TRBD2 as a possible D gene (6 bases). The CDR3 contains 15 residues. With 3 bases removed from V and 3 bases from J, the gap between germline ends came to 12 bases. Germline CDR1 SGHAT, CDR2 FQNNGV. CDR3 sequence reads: CASSLGPGGKNIQYF. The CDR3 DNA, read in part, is TGTGCCAGCAGCTTGGGACCCGGGGGCAAAAACATT. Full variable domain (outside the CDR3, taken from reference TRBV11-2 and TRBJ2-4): EAGVAQSPRYKIIEKRQSVAFWCNPISGHATLYWYQQILGQGPKLLIQFQNNGVVDDSQLPKDRFSAERLKGVDSTLKIQPAKLEDSAVYLCASSLGPGGKNIQYFGAGTRLSVL.

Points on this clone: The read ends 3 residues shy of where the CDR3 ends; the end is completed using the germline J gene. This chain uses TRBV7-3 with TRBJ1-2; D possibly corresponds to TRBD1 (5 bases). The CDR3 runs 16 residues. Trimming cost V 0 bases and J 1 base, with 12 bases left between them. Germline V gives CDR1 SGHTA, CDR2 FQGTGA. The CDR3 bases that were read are TGTGCCAGCAGCTTAACGGGAAGGGGCAATAACTATGGC. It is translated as CASSLTGRGNNYG. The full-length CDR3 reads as CASSLTGRGNNYGYTF.

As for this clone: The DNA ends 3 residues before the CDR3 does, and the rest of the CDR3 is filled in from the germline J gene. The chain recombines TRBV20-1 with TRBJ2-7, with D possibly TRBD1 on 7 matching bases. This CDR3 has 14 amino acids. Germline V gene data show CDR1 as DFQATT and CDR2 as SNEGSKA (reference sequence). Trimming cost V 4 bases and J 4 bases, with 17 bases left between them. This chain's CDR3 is CSATDRNGGYEQYF. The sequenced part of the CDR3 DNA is TGCAGTGCTACGGACAGGAACGGGGGATACGAG.

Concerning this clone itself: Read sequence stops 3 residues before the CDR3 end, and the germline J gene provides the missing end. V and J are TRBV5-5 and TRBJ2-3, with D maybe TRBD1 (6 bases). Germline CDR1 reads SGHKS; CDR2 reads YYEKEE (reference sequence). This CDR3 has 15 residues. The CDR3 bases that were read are TGTGCCAGCAGCTTGGGAGGGACACTACAAGAGACG. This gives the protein CASSLGGTLQET. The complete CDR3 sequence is CASSLGGTLQETQYF.

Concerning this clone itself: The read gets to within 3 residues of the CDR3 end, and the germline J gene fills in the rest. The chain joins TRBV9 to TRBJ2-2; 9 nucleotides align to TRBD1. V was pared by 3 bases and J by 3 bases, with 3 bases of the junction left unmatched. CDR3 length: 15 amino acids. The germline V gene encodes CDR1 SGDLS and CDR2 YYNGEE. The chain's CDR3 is CASSGTGEDTGELFF. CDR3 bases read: TGTGCCAGCAGCGGGACAGGGGAGGACACCGGGGAG.

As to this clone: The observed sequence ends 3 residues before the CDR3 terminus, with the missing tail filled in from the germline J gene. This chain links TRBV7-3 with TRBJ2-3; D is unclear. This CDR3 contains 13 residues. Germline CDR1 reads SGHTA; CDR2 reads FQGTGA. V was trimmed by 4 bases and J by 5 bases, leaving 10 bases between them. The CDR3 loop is CASSSRGVDTQYF. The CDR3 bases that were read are TGTGCCAGCAGCTCCCGCGGTGTAGATACG.

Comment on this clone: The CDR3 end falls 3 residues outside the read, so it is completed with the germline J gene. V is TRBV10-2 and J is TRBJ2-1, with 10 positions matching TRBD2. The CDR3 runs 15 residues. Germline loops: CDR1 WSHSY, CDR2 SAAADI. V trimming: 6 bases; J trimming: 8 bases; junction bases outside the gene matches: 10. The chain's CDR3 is CASSWASGGSDEQFF. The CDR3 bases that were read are TGCGCCAGCAGCTGGGCTAGCGGGGGCTCCGATGAG.

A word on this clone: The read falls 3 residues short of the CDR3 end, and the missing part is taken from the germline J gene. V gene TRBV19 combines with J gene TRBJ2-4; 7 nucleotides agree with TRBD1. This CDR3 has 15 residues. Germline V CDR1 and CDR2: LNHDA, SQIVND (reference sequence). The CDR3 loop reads CASSTTTGSSRGQYF. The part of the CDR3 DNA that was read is TGTGCCAGTAGTACGACGACAGGGTCATCGAGAGGT.

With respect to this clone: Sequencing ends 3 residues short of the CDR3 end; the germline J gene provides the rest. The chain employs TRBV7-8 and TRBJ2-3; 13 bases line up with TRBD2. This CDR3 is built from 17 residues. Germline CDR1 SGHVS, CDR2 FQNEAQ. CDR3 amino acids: CASSPPGLAGKGGTQYF. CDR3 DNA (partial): TGTGCCAGCAGCCCTCCGGGACTAGCGGGGAAGGGGGGGACG.

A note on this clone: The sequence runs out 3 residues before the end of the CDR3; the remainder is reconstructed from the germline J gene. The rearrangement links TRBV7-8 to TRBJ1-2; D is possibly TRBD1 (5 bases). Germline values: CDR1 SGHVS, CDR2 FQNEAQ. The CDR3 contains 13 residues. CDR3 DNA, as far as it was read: TGTGCCAGCAGCTTCTTGGGGGGGTTAGGC. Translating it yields CASSFLGGLG. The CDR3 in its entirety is CASSFLGGLGYTF.

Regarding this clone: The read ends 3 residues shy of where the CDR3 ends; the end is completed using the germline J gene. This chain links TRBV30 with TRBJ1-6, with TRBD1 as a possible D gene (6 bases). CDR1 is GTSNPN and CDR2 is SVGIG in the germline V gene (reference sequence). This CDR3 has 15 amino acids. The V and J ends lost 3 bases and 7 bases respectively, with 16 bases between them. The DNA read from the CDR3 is TGTGCCTGGAGATACAGGGACCTAGAGAATTCACCC. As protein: CAWRYRDLENSP. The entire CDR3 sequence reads CAWRYRDLENSPLHF.

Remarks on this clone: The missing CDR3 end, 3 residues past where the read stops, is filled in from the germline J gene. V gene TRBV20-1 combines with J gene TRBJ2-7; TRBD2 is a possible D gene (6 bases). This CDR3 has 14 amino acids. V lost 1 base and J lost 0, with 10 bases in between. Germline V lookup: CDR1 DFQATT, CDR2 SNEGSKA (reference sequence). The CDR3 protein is CSARVEGLSYEQYF. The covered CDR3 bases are TGCAGTGCTAGAGTGGAGGGCCTCTCCTACGAG.

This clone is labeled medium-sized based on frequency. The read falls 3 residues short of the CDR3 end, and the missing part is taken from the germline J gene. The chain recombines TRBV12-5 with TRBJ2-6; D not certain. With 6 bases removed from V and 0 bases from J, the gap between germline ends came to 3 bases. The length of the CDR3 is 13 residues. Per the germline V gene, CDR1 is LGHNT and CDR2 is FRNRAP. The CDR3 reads CASGSSGANVLTF. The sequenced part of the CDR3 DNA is TGTGCTAGTGGCAGCTCTGGGGCCAACGTC.